This T cell receptor beta chain was identified during a study of blood T cell repertoires in COVID-19. Recruitment covered over 20 US areas and drew participants whose ages spanned about 18 to 90 years. Participants had their cohort set by participant-reported clinical history. Recovered participants had two consecutive negative NP/OP PCR tests, healthcare professional clearance, or symptom resolution. In the study's own analysis: Quantification of nucleated cells was approximated via reference gene primer amplification. Assay used: immunoSEQ multiplex PCR; TCRdb lists only in-frame clones, some missing. The V and J calls and clone size come from that table; D and trimming were worked out from the DNA. The repertoire holds about 480,000 clones, with more than 75% as singletons. The germline V and J ends were trimmed by 1 base and 4 bases, with 8 bases remaining between them. The CDR3 consists of 13 residues. Germline loops: CDR1 PRHDT, CDR2 FYEKMQ (reference sequence).

V usage is TRBV13 and J usage is TRBJ2-7, with a weak D call TRBD1 (6 bases). What was sequenced was PBMCs or T cells enriched from blood (not recorded which). The clonotype comes from a woman aged 40-49 years who had recovered from COVID-19. This chain's CDR3 is CASSLAGAYEQYF. In DNA form, the CDR3 reads TGTGCCAGCAGCTTAGCAGGGGCATACGAGCAGTACTTC. Based on the CDR3 plus reference TRBV13 and TRBJ2-7, the full variable domain is AAGVIQSPRHLIKEKRETATLKCYPIPRHDTVYWYQQGPGQDPQFLISFYEKMQSDKGSIPDRFSAQQFSDYHSELNMSSLELGDSALYFCASSLAGAYEQYFGPGTRLTVT.